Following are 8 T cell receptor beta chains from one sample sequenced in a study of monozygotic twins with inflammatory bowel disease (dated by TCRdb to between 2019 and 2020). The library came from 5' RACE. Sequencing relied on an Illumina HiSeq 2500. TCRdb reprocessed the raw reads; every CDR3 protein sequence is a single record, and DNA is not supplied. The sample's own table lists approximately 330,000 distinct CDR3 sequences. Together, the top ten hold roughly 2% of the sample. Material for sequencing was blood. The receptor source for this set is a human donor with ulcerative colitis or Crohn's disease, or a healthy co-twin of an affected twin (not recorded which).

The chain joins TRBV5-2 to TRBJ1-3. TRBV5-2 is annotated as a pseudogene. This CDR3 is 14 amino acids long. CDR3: CASSTRISGNTIYF.

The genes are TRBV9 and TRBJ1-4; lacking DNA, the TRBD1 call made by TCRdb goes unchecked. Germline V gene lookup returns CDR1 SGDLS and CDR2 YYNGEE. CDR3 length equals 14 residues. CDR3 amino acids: CASSVGPGDEKLFF.

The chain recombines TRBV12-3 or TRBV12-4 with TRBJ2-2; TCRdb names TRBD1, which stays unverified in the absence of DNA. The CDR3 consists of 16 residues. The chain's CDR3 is CASSWTEKANTGELFF.

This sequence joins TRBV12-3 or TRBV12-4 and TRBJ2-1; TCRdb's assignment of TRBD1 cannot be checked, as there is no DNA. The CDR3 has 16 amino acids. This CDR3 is CASSLGSGASRGEQFF.

The CDR3 protein is CASSLRLAGGPDTQYF. J is TRBJ2-3 and V is TRBV7-8; TCRdb indicates TRBD2, and absent DNA this call remains unverified. This CDR3 is built from 16 residues. The germline gives CDR1 SGHVS, CDR2 FQNEAQ. The full variable domain, rest sourced from reference TRBV7-8 and TRBJ2-3, is GAGVSQSPRYKVAKRGQDVALRCDPISGHVSLFWYQQALGQGPEFLTYFQNEAQLDKSGLPSDRFFAERPEGSVSTLKIQRTQQEDSAVYLCASSLRLAGGPDTQYFGPGTRLTVL.

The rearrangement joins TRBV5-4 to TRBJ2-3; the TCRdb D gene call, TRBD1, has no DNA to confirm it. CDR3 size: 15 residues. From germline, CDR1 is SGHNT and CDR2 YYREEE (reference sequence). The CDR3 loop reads CASSPTVGPGDTQYF.

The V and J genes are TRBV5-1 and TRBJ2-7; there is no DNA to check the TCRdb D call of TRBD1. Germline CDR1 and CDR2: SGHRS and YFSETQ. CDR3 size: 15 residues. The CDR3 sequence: CASSLAGQGTYEQYF.

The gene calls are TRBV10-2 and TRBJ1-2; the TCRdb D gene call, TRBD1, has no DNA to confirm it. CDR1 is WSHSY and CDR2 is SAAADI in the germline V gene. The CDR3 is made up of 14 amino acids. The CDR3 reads CASTSGTGDYGYTF.